A selection of T cell receptor beta chains follows, all from one sample in a study of blood T cells in healthy people across ages. A single record per CDR3 protein comes from TCRdb applying MiXCR to the 5' RACE reads. The sample has about 810,000 distinct CDR3 sequences, approximately 35% seen once. The specimen sequenced was blood. These receptor sequences come from a man between 18 and 35 years old in good health. CDR3s include the opening cysteine and the closing phenylalanine or tryptophan. The D gene is left open where the match is weak. Only part of the rows carry a size: once, few, many, or a class if the clone is expanded.

V gene	J gene	clone size	D gene	CDR3 DNA	CDR3 protein
TRBV7-3	TRBJ2-5	.	.	TGTGCCAGCAGCCCGATGTACCAAGAGACCCAGTACTTC	CASSPMYQETQYF
TRBV20-1	TRBJ2-7	.	.	TGCAGTGCTAGAGTCACGGGTCTGCGCTACGAGCAGTACTTC	CSARVTGLRYEQYF
TRBV4-2	TRBJ2-3	many	.	TGTGCCAGCAGCCTGGTGGGGTCTAGCACAGATACGCAGTATTTT	CASSLVGSSTDTQYF
TRBV12-3/TRBV12-4	TRBJ2-3	.	.	TGTGCCAGCGGATTAGCGGTTGGTACAGATACGCAGTATTTT	CASGLAVGTDTQYF
TRBV10-3	TRBJ1-1	many	TRBD1	TGTGCCATCAGTGGGGACAGGGGGTTTGGCACTGAAGCTTTCTTT	CAISGDRGFGTEAFF
TRBV7-8	TRBJ2-5	.	.	TGTGCCAGCAGCTTAGCTTACGGGGACCAAGAGACCCAGTACTTC	CASSLAYGDQETQYF
TRBV20-1	TRBJ2-3	few	.	TGCAGTGCTAGAGAGCAGGGCGATACGCAGTATTTT	CSAREQGDTQYF
TRBV6-2/TRBV6-3	TRBJ1-2	many	.	TGTGCCAGCAGTGAAGATTACAACTATGGCTACACCTTC	CASSEDYNYGYTF
TRBV5-1	TRBJ2-5	.	.	TGCGCCAGCAGCTTGCCCCCGACCCAGTACTTC	CASSLPPTQYF
TRBV9	TRBJ2-7	.	.	TGTGCCAGCAGCGTAGGTGACAGTGAAGGCGAGCAGTACTTC	CASSVGDSEGEQYF
TRBV7-2	TRBJ1-4	few	.	TGTGCCAGCAGCTCGCCGGGACGGCCCGGGGAAAAACTGTTTTTT	CASSSPGRPGEKLFF
TRBV5-1	TRBJ2-7	.	.	TGCGCCAGCAGCTACAGTAAACAGGCCACTTCCTCCTACGAGCAGTACTTC	CASSYSKQATSSYEQYF
TRBV20-1	TRBJ1-2	.	.	TGCAGTGCTAGACAGGTGGGCGGCTACACCTTC	CSARQVGGYTF
TRBV29-1	TRBJ1-1	.	.	TGCAGCGTTGAAGACAACGGCAGGGTAGGAACTGAAGCTTTCTTT	CSVEDNGRVGTEAFF
TRBV6-5	TRBJ1-2	.	.	TGTGCCAGCAGTTACTCAGCCACTAGGGGCTATGGCTACACCTTC	CASSYSATRGYGYTF
TRBV5-6	TRBJ2-7	.	.	TGTGCCAGCAGCTTATGGGCCACCGAGCAGTACTTC	CASSLWATEQYF
TRBV6-5	TRBJ2-5	.	TRBD2	TGTACCAGCAGCGCCGGGACTAGCGGGGGGCTGGAGACCCAGTACTTC	CTSSAGTSGGLETQYF
TRBV5-6	TRBJ2-5	.	.	TGTGCCAGCAGCTTGTACCTTTGGGGACGACAAGAGACCCAGTACTTC	CASSLYLWGRQETQYF
TRBV4-1	TRBJ1-6	.	.	TGCGCCAGCAGCCGCGGACCTCTCTCAGGCCCTTATAGTTCACCCCTCCACTTT	CASSRGPLSGPYSSPLHF
TRBV12-3/TRBV12-4	TRBJ2-1	.	TRBD1	TGTGCCAGCAAAACCGGGACAGGGGGTCCCAATGAGCAGTTCTTC	CASKTGTGGPNEQFF
TRBV6-6	TRBJ2-7	.	TRBD1	TGTGCCAGCAGGGGACAGCGCCCCTACGAGCAGTACTTC	CASRGQRPYEQYF
TRBV20-1	TRBJ1-5	few	TRBD1	TGCAGTGCGATAGGGCTACCGGGACAGGTGACAAGCCCCCAGCATTTT	CSAIGLPGQVTSPQHF
TRBV11-1	TRBJ2-7	.	.	TGTGCCAGCAGCTTAAAAGGGCATCCGATATACGAGCAGTACTTC	CASSLKGHPIYEQYF
TRBV10-3	TRBJ1-2	many	TRBD1	TGTGCCATCAGTGAGTCGAAGGGGGCAAGTGGCTACACCTTC	CAISESKGASGYTF
TRBV4-3	TRBJ2-1	.	.	TGCGCCAGCAGCCAAGATACGGAAGGCTCCTACAATGAGCAGTTCTTC	CASSQDTEGSYNEQFF
TRBV7-2	TRBJ2-4	.	TRBD1	TGTGCCAGCAGCGGATATGACAGGGGGCCCAAAAACATTCAGTACTTC	CASSGYDRGPKNIQYF
TRBV2	TRBJ2-1	few	TRBD2	TGTGCCACCGAGCAAGCGACGGGGGGTTACAATGAGCAGTTCTTC	CATEQATGGYNEQFF
TRBV7-9	TRBJ1-6	.	TRBD1	TGTGCCAGCAGCTTAGGAGCGACAGGGGGGTCACCCCTCCACTTT	CASSLGATGGSPLHF
TRBV12-3/TRBV12-4	TRBJ2-5	few	.	TGTGCCAGCAGTTTAGGTCAGGGCCGCGCCCAGTACTTC	CASSLGQGRAQYF
TRBV4-3	TRBJ1-6	.	.	TGCGCCAACAGCCTGGATCGGACAGACAATTCACCCCTCCACTTT	CANSLDRTDNSPLHF
TRBV6-2/TRBV6-3	TRBJ2-6	.	.	TGTGCCAGCAGTTACAAGGGGGCTGGGGCCAACGTCCTGACTTTC	CASSYKGAGANVLTF
TRBV12-3/TRBV12-4	TRBJ2-3	once	TRBD2	TGTGCCAGCAGCCCGACGACTAGCGGGGGAGTCGATGCGCAGTATTTT	CASSPTTSGGVDAQYF
TRBV7-2	TRBJ2-5	.	.	TGTGCCAGCAGCTTTGCACAGAACCAAGAGACCCAGTACTTC	CASSFAQNQETQYF
TRBV28	TRBJ2-6	few	.	TGTGCCAGCCACGGCGGTAATTGGGCCAACGTCCTGACTTTC	CASHGGNWANVLTF
TRBV7-9	TRBJ2-5	.	.	TGTGCCAGCAGCTTTTCTGGAGGGAAAGAGACCCAGTACTTC	CASSFSGGKETQYF
TRBV19	TRBJ2-1	few	TRBD2	TGTGCCAGTAGTACGTCACTAGCGGGGGCCACTCGTGAGCAGTTCTTC	CASSTSLAGATREQFF
TRBV7-9	TRBJ2-5	.	.	TGTGCCAGCAGCTCCCCTTTAGGGAGCGAGACCCAGTACTTC	CASSSPLGSETQYF
TRBV7-8	TRBJ1-5	.	.	TGTGCCAGCACCGGGACTGGTCATCAGCCCCAGCATTTT	CASTGTGHQPQHF
TRBV4-3	TRBJ2-1	.	.	TGCGCCAGCAGCCCCGGGACTCATAATGGGCAGTTCTTC	CASSPGTHNGQFF
TRBV4-2	TRBJ2-5	.	TRBD2	TGTGCCAGCAGCCAAGAGGCGCGGGGGGGAAAAGAGACCCAGTACTTC	CASSQEARGGKETQYF
TRBV20-1	TRBJ2-1	.	TRBD2	TGCAGTGCTAGTTCGGGACTAGCGGGGGGGCATGAGCAGTTCTTC	CSASSGLAGGHEQFF
TRBV12-3/TRBV12-4	TRBJ2-3	.	TRBD2	TGTGCCAGCAGTTTAGCGGGCGCGGGGGTTCGCACAGATACGCAGTATTTT	CASSLAGAGVRTDTQYF
TRBV20-1	TRBJ2-5	many	.	TGCAGTGCTAGAGAATACTTCCAAGAGACCCAGTACTTC	CSAREYFQETQYF
TRBV7-2	TRBJ2-1	.	TRBD1	TGTGCCAGCAGTTCGCTCCGGGACAGGGAGCAGTTCTTC	CASSSLRDREQFF
TRBV25-1	TRBJ2-3	many	.	TGTGCCAGCAGTGATGTTCGCGGGGGCGCAGATACGCAGTATTTT	CASSDVRGGADTQYF